The entry below gives a single T cell receptor beta chain sequence along with its context. What it binds is unknown. The sample comes from a study of T cell repertoires in cytomegalovirus infection. Study information: It can be stated that public TCR beta signatures indicated CMV infection as well as a matching HLA type. Findings of the study overall: Ex vivo, HLA-C-restricted CMV-specific TCR beta clonotypes prevailed over the rest of the response.

V shed 0 bases and J shed 7 bases, with 16 bases lying between them. The CDR3 has 15 residues. CDR1 MGHRA and CDR2 YSYEKL come from the germline V gene. Via MiXCR, TCRdb re-called the reads, giving one row per CDR3 protein. The repertoire includes more than 350,000 distinct CDR3 sequences, 25% to 40% of them detected once, and approximately 13% sits in the top ten. Sequencing used PBMCs. The V gene is TRBV4-1, the J gene TRBJ2-7; D might be TRBD2 (7 bases). This TCR came from a human donor in good health (CMV status not recorded). Some clones in this sample may be carry-over from other donors' samples. The CDR3 region has the DNA TGCGCCAGCAGCCAAGAGACGGGGGCCGGGAGGGAGCAGTACTTC. It encodes CASSQETGAGREQYF.